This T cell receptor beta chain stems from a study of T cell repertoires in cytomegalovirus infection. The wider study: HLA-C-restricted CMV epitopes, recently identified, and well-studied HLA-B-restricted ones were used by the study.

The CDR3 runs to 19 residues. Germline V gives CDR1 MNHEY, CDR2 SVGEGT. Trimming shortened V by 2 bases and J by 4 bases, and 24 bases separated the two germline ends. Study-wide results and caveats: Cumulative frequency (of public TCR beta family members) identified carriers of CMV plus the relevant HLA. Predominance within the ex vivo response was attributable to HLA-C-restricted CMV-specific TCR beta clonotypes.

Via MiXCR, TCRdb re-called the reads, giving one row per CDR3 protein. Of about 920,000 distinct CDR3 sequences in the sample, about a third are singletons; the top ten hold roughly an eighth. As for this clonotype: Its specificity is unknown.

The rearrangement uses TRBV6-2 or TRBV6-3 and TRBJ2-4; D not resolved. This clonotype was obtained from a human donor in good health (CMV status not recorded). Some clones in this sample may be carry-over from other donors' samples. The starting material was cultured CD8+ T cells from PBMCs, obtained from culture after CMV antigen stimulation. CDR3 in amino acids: CASSYPKLPKEEIKNIQYF. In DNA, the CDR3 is TGTGCCAGCAGTTACCCCAAGTTACCAAAAGAAGAGATAAAAAACATTCAGTACTTC.